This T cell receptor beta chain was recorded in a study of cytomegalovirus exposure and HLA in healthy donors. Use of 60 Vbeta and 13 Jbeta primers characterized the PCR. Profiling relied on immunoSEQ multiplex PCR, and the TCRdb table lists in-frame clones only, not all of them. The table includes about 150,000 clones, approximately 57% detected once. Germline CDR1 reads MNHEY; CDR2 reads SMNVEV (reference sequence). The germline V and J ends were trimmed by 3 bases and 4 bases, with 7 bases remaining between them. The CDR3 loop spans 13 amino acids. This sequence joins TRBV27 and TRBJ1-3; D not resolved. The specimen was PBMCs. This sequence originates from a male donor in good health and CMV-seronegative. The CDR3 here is CASSFRRGNTIYF. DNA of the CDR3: TGTGCCAGCAGTTTCCGGAGGGGAAACACCATATATTTT.